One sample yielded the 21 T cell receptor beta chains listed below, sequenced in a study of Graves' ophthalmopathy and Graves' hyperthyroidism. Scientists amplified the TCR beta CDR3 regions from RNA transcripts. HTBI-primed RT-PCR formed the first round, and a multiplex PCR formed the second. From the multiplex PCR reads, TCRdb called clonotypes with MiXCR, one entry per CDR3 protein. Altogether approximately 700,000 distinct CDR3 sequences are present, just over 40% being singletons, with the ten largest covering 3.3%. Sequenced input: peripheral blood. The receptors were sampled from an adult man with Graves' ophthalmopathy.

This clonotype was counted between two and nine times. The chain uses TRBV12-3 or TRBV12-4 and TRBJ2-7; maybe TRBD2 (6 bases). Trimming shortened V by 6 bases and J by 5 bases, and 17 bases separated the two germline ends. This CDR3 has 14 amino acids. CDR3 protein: CASSPRAGGNEQYF. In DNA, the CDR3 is TGTGCCAGCAGCCCCAGGGCCGGAGGGAACGAGCAGTACTTC.

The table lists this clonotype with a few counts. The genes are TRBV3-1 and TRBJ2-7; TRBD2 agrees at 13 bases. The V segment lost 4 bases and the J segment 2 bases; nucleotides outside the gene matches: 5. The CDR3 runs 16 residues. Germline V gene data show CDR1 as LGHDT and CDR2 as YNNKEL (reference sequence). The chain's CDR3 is CASSPGTSGATYEQYF. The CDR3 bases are TGTGCCAGCAGCCCCGGGACTAGCGGGGCGACCTACGAGCAGTACTTC.

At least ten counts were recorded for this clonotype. The CDR3 loop is CASSLVHGNTEAFF. Here the CDR3 DNA reads TGTGCCAGCAGCTTAGTGCATGGGAACACTGAAGCTTTCTTT. The chain carries TRBV7-2 and TRBJ1-1, with unresolved D. The CDR3 covers 14 residues. Trimming pared 1 base from V and 1 base from J, leaving 7 bases between. Per germline, CDR1 SGHTA and CDR2 FQGNSA.

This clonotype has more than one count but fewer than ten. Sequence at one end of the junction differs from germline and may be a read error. CDR3 sequence (DNA): TGCGCCAGCAGCCGAGGTTTCGGGACAGGGTCCTACGAGCAGTACTTC. Amino acids: CASSRGFGTGSYEQYF. The chain couples TRBV7-9 to TRBJ2-7, with 9 bases lining up with TRBD1. CDR1 is SEHNR and CDR2 is FQNEAQ in the germline V gene (reference sequence). The CDR3 has 16 residues.

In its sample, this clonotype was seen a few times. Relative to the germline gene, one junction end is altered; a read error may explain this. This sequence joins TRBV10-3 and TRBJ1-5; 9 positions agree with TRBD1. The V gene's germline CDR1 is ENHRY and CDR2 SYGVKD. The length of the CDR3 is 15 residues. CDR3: CASSKGTGTNQPQHF. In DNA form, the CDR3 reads TGTGCCAGCAGTAAAGGGACAGGGACCAATCAGCCCCAGCATTTT.

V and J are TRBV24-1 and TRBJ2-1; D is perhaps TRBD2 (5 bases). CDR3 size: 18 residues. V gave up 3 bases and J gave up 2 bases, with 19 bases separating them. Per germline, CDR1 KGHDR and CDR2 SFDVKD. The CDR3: CATSDRNSARAAYNEQFF. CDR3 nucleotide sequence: TGTGCCACCAGTGATCGAAATTCCGCGAGGGCTGCCTACAATGAGCAGTTCTTC.

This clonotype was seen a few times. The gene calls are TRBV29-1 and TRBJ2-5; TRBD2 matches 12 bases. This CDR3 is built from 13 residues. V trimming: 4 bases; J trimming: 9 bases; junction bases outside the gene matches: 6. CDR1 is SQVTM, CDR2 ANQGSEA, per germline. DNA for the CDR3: TGCAGCGTTGGACTAGCGGGAGTGGGCCCCCAGTACTTC. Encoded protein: CSVGLAGVGPQYF. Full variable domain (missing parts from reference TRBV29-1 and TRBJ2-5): SAVISQKPSRDICQRGTSLTIQCQVDSQVTMMFWYRQQPGQSLTLIATANQGSEATYESGFVIDKFPISRPNLTFSTLTVSNMSPEDSSIYLCSVGLAGVGPQYFGPGTRLLVL.

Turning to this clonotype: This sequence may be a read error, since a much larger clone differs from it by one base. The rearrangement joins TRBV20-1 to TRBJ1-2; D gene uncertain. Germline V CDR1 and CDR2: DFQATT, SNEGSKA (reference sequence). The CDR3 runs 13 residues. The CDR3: CSAKDVGNYGYAF. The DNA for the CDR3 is TGCAGTGCAAAGGACGTGGGTAACTATGGCTACGCCTTC.

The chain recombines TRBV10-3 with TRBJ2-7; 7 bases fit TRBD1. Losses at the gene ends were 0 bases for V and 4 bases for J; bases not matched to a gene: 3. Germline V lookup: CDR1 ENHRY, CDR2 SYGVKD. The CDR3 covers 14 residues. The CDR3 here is CAISESGTAYEQYF. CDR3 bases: TGTGCCATCAGTGAGTCCGGGACAGCGTACGAGCAGTACTTC.

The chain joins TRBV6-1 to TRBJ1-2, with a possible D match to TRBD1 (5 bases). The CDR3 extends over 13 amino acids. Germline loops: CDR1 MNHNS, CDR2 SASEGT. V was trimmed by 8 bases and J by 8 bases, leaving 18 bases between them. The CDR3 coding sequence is TGTGCCAGCGGGGCCCGGATCGCAGGCGGCTACACCTTC. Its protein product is CASGARIAGGYTF.

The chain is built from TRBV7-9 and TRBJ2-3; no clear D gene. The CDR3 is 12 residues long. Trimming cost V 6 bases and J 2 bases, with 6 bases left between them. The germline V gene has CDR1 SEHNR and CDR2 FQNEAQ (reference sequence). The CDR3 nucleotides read TGTGCCAGCAGGGGTGACACAGATACGCAGTATTTT. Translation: CASRGDTDTQYF.

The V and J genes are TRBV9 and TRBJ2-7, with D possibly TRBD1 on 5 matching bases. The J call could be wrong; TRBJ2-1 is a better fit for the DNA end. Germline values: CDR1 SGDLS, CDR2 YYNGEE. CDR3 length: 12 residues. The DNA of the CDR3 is TGTGCCAGCAGCGTAGGGGGCCATGAGCAGTTCTTC. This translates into CASSVGGHEQFF.

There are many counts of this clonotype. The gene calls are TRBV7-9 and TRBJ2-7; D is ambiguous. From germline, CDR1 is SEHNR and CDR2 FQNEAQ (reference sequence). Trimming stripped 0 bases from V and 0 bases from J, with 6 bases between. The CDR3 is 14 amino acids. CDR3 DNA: TGTGCCAGCAGCTTAGCGCTGAGCTCCTACGAGCAGTACTTC. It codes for CASSLALSSYEQYF.

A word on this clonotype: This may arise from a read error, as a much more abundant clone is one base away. CDR3 DNA: TGCGCCAGCAGCTTGGGTGAAGGGGACACCGGGGAGCCGTTTTTT. Protein sequence: CASSLGEGDTGEPFF. The J gene is TRBJ2-2, the V gene TRBV5-1, with TRBD1 as a possible D gene (6 bases). Looked up from germline, CDR1 is SGHRS and CDR2 is YFSETQ. The CDR3 has 15 residues. Complete variable domain (other parts from reference TRBV5-1 and TRBJ2-2): KAGVTQTPRYLIKTRGQQVTLSCSPISGHRSVSWYQQTPGQGLQFLFEYFSETQRNKGNFPGRFSGRQFSNSRSEMNVSTLELGDSALYLCASSLGEGDTGEPFFGEGSRLTVL.

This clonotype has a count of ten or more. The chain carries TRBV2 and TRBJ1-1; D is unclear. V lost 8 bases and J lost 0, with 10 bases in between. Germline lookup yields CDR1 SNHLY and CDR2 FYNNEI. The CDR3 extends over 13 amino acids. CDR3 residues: CASVGQMNTEAFF. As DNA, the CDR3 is TGTGCCAGCGTAGGTCAAATGAACACTGAAGCTTTCTTT.

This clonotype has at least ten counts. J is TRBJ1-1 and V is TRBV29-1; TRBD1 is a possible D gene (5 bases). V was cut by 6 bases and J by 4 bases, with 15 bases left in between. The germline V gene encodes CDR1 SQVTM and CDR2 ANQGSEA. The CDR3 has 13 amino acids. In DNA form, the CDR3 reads TGCAGCGTGGGGGACCTCCGGACCACTGAAGCTTTCTTT. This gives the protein CSVGDLRTTEAFF.

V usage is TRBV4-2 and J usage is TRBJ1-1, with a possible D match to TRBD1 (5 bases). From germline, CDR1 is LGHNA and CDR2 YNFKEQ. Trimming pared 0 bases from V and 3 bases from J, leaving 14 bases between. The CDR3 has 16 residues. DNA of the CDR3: TGTGCCAGCAGCCAAGATCTCCAGGGCGGTGACACTGAAGCTTTCTTT. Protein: CASSQDLQGGDTEAFF.

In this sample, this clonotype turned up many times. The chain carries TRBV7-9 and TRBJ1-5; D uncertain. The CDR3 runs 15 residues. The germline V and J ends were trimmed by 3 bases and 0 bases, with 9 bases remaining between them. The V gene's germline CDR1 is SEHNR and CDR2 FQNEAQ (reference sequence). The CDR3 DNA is TGTGCCAGCAGCTTTGGGCAGTATAGCAATCAGCCCCAGCATTTT. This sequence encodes CASSFGQYSNQPQHF.

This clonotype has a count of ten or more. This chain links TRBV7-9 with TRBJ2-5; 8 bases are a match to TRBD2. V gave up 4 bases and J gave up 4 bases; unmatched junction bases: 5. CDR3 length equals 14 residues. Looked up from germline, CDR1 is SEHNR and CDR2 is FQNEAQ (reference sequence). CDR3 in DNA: TGTGCCAGCAGCTCTACGGGGGGGCGAGAGACCCAGTACTTC. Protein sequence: CASSSTGGRETQYF.

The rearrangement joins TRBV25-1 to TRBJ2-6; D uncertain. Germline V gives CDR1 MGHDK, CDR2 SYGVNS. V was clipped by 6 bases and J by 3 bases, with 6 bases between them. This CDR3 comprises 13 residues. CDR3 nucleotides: TGTGCCAGCAGCTGGAATGGGGCCAACGTCCTGACTTTC. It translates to CASSWNGANVLTF.

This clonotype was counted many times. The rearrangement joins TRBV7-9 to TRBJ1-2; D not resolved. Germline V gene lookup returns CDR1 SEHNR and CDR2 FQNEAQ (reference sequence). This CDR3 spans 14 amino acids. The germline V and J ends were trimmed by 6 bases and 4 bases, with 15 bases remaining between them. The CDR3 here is CASSDATKGYGYTF. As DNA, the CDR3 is TGTGCCAGCAGTGACGCGACTAAGGGCTATGGCTACACCTTC.